A selection of T cell receptor beta chains follows, all from one sample in a study of read filtering for tumor transcriptome and immune sequencing. TCRdb reprocessed the reads with MiXCR, giving one entry per CDR3 protein. The sample shows 40,000 or so distinct CDR3 sequences, about 15% of them seen only once. Material for sequencing was a population of CD138-negative cells sorted from bone marrow. All receptors derive from a donor at least 40 years old with multiple myeloma. CDR3s include the opening cysteine and the closing phenylalanine or tryptophan. D genes are given only for firm matches. A clone size is listed for some rows: how often the clone was seen (once, few, many), or a class if it is expanded.

>TRBJ1-4|TRBV15|TRBD1|many
TGTGCCACCAGCAGACACGACAGGGATGAAAAACTGTTTTTT
CATSRHDRDEKLFF
>TRBJ2-5|TRBV5-1|-|-
TGCGCCAGCAGCTCCGTAAACCAAGAGACCCAGTACTTC
CASSSVNQETQYF
>TRBJ2-1|TRBV7-9|-|many
TGTGCCAGCAGCTTAGCCCAGGGATTTGGGAACAATGAGCAGTTCTTC
CASSLAQGFGNNEQFF
>TRBJ2-2|TRBV20-1|TRBD1|many
TGCAGTGCTAAGGACAGGGGCCGAGCCACCGGGGAGCTGTTTTTT
CSAKDRGRATGELFF
>TRBJ2-7|TRBV27|TRBD1|many
TGTGCCAGCAGTGCCTTGACAGGGATCTACGAGCAGTACTTC
CASSALTGIYEQYF
>TRBJ1-1|TRBV6-4|TRBD1|many
TGTGCCAGCCCTGTTCAGACAGGGGAGAAATGGACTGAAGCTTTCTTT
CASPVQTGEKWTEAFF
>TRBJ1-1|TRBV6-5|-|many
TGTGCCAGCAGTTACTCGAACACTGAAGCTTTCTTT
CASSYSNTEAFF
>TRBJ2-1|TRBV28|-|many
TGTGCCAGCAGTCCATCCAGTACGTTCGGGGCCAATACCTACAATGAGCAGTTCTTC
CASSPSSTFGANTYNEQFF
>TRBJ1-3|TRBV2|-|many
TGTGCCAGCAGGGAACAGGGAGCTGGAAACACCATATATTTT
CASREQGAGNTIYF
>TRBJ2-4|TRBV29-1|TRBD1|many
TGCAGCGTCGAGACCGGGACAGCCCAGTACTTC
CSVETGTAQYF
>TRBJ1-2|TRBV6-5|-|-
TGTGCCAGCAGTCGTCAGGTATCCTATGGCTACACCTTC
CASSRQVSYGYTF
>TRBJ1-6|TRBV10-3|-|many
TGTGCCATCAGTGAGTCGGACAAATCACCCCTCCACTTT
CAISESDKSPLHF
>TRBJ1-1|TRBV18|-|many
TGTGCCAGCTCACCGACAGGTTTGAACACTGAAGCTTTCTTT
CASSPTGLNTEAFF
>TRBJ2-2|TRBV11-3|TRBD1|many
TGTGCCAGACCCACAGGGGGAACCGGGGAGCTGTTTTTT
CARPTGGTGELFF
>TRBJ2-7|TRBV10-3|TRBD1|many
TGTGCCATCAGGGACCCGGGACAGGGACCCGAGCAGTACTTC
CAIRDPGQGPEQYF
>TRBJ2-3|TRBV2|TRBD1|few
TGTGCCAGCAGTGAAGCGCGGGACAGGGTTAGCGAAGATACGCAGTATTTT
CASSEARDRVSEDTQYF
>TRBJ2-5|TRBV18|-|many
TGTGCCAGCTCACTCAGGACAGAAGGGGAGACCCAGTACTTC
CASSLRTEGETQYF
>TRBJ2-1|TRBV18|TRBD2|many
TGTGCCAGCTCACAATTAGCGGGGGACCTCTCCTACAATGAGCAGTTCTTC
CASSQLAGDLSYNEQFF